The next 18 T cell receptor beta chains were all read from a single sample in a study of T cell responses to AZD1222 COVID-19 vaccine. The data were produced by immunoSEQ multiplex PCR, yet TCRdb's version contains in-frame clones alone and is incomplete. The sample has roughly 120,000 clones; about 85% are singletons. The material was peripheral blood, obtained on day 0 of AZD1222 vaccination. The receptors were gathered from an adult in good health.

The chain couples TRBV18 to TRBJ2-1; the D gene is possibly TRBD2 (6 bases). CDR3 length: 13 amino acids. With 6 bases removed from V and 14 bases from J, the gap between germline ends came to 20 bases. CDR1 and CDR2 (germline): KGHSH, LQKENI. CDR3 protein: CASSPEGTSGEFF. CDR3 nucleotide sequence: TGTGCCAGCTCTCCAGAGGGGACTTCGGGGGAGTTCTTC.

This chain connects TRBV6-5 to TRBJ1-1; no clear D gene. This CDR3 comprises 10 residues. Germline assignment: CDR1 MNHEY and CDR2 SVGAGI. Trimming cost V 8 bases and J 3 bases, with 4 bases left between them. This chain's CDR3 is CASRDTEAFF. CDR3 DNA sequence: TGTGCCAGCCGGGACACTGAAGCTTTCTTT.

For the CDR3, the DNA is TGTGCCTGGAGTCGGGATAGCAATCAGCCCCAGCATTTT. This gives the protein CAWSRDSNQPQHF. The genes are TRBV30 and TRBJ1-5; D remains ambiguous. The CDR3 sequence is 13 residues long. V lost 2 bases and J 0 bases, leaving 5 bases between the germline ends. Germline CDR1 reads GTSNPN; CDR2 reads SVGIG (reference sequence).

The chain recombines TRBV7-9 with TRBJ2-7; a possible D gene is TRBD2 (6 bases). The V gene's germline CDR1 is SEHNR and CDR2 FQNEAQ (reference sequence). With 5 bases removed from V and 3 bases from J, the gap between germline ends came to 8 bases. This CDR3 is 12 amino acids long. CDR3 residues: CASSREVYEQYF. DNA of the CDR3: TGTGCCAGCAGCAGGGAGGTCTACGAGCAGTACTTC. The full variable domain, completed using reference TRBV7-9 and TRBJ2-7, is DTGVSQNPRHKITKRGQNVTFRCDPISEHNRLYWYRQTLGQGPEFLTYFQNEAQLEKSRLLSDRFSAERPKGSFSTLEIQRTEQGDSAMYLCASSREVYEQYFGPGTRLTVT.

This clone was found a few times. Here the CDR3 DNA reads TGCAGCGTTGACCTCGACAGCACTGGCGGGGAGCTGTTTTTT. Translated, it gives CSVDLDSTGGELFF. The rearrangement uses TRBV29-1 and TRBJ2-2; possible D gene TRBD1, 5 bases. The length of the CDR3 is 14 residues. Deletions cut 3 bases from V and 7 bases from J, with 15 bases between. Germline V gene data show CDR1 as SQVTM and CDR2 as ANQGSEA.

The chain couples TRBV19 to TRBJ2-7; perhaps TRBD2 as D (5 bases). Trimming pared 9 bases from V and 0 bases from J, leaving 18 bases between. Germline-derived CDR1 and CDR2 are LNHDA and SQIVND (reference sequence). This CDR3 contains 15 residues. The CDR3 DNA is TGTGCCAGCTCGAATGGGTGGGCGGGCTCCTACGAGCAGTACTTC. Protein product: CASSNGWAGSYEQYF.

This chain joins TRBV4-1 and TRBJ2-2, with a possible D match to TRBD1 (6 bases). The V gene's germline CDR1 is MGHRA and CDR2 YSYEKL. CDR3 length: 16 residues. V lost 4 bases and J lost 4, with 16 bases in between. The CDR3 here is CASSPPRGAVTGELFF. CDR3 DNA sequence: TGCGCCAGCAGCCCCCCCAGGGGAGCGGTCACCGGGGAGCTGTTTTTT.

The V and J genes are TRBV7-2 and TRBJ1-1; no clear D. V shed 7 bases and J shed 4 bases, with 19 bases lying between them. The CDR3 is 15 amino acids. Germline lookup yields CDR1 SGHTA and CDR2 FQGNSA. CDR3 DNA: TGTGCCAGCATCCTGACGGCGGCGGGAGTCACTGAAGCTTTCTTT. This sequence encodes CASILTAAGVTEAFF.

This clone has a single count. The CDR3 nucleotides are TGTGCCAGCAGGCCCACTGGCTACACCTTC. It is translated as CASRPTGYTF. This chain joins TRBV28 and TRBJ1-2; no definite D call. Trimming stripped 6 bases from V and 7 bases from J, with 6 bases between. CDR3 length: 10 amino acids. Germline V lookup: CDR1 MDHEN, CDR2 SYDVKM.

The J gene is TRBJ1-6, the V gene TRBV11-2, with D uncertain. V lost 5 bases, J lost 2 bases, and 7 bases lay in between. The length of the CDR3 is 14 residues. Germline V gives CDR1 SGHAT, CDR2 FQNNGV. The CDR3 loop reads CASSLVPYNSPLHF. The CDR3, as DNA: TGTGCCAGCAGCCTCGTTCCCTATAATTCACCCCTCCACTTT. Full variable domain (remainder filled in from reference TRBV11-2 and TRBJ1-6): EAGVAQSPRYKIIEKRQSVAFWCNPISGHATLYWYQQILGQGPKLLIQFQNNGVVDDSQLPKDRFSAERLKGVDSTLKIQPAKLEDSAVYLCASSLVPYNSPLHFGNGTRLTVT.

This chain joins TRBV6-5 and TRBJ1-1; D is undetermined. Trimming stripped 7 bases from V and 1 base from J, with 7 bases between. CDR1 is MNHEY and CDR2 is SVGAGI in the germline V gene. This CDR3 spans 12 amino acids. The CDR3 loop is CASTRGNTEAFF. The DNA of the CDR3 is TGTGCCAGCACCCGGGGGAACACTGAAGCTTTCTTT.

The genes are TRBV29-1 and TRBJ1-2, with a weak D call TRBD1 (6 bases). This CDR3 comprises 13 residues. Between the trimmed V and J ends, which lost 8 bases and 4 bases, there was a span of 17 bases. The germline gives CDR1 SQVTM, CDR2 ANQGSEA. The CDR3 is CSTTTGVGYGYTF. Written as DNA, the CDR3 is TGCAGCACCACGACAGGTGTAGGCTATGGCTACACCTTC.

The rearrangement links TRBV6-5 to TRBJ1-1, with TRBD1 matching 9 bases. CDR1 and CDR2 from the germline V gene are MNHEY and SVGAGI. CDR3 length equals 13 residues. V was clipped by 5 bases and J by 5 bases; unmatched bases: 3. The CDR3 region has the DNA TGTGCCAGCAGTCCCGGGACAGGGACTGAAGCTTTCTTT. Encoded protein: CASSPGTGTEAFF.

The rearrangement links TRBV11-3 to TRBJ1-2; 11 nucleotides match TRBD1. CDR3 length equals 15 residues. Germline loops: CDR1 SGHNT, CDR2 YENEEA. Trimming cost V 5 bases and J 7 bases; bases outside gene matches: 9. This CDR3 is CASSAGQGAFSGYTF. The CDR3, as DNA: TGTGCCAGCAGCGCAGGACAGGGGGCGTTCAGTGGCTACACCTTC.

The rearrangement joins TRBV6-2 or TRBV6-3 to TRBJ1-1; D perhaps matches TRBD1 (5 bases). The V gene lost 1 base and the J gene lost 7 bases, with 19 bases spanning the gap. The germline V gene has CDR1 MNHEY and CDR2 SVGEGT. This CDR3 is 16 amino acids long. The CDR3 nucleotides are TGTGCCAGCAGTTACTTCCCAGGGTCCCCGAGGGGTGAAGCTTTCTTT. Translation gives CASSYFPGSPRGEAFF.

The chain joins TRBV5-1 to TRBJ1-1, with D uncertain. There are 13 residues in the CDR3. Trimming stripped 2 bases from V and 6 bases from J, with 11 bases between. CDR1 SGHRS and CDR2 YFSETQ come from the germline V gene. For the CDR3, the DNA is TGCGCCAGCAGCTTACCAGGTGACCCTGAAGCTTTCTTT. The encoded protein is CASSLPGDPEAFF.

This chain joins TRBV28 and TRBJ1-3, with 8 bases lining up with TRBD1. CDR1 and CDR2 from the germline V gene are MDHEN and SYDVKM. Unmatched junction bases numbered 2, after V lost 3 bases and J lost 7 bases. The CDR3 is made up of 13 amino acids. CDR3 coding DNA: TGTGCCAGCAGTTTGGGACAGGTGAACACCATATATTTT. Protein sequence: CASSLGQVNTIYF.

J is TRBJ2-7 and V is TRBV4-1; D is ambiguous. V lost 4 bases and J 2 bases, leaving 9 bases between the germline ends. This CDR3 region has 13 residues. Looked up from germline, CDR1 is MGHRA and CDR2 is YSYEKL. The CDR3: CASSPTTAYEQYF. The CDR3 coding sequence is TGCGCCAGCAGCCCGACGACGGCCTACGAGCAGTACTTC.